The T cell receptor beta chain under discussion was sequenced for a study of blood T cell repertoires in COVID-19 (dated by TCRdb to about 2020). As for the study more broadly: Samples covering the acute and convalescent phases of COVID-19 were provided by collaborators in the United States, Italy and Spain. The material from the prospective study consisted of cDNA or gDNA derived from T cells, B-cell-depleted T cells, or PBMCs. The dataset comprised deeply sampled blood TCRbeta repertoires from subjects exposed to, actively infected with, or recovered from COVID-19. The repertoires were released in a freely available public database intended as a resource for research on the immune response to SARS-CoV-2. Samples came from the ongoing ImmuneRACE study (first 160 participants) plus 1,254 subjects from 6 global collaborators. A de-identified subject ID, COVID-19 status, age in years and sex were almost always included in the sample metadata. Where available, HLA class I and class II types were taken from metadata supplied by the sample provider and were not determined by assay-based typing. What the work shows at the level of the full study, not this receptor alone: How much clinical and demographic metadata was included differed by source and by participant, and the metadata was provided uncurated.

The V end loses 5 bases and the J end loses 0 bases, and a stretch of 15 bases separates them. From its cysteine to its phenylalanine, the CDR3 spans 16 amino acids. Only the CDR3 portion is preserved as DNA: 48 bases, with reading frame beginning at the first base. CDR1 and CDR2, looked up from the germline V gene (reference sequence), are LGHDT and YNNKEL. This clone has a single count. Its cognate antigen has yet to be identified. Base qualities are not provided; no much larger clone lies one nucleotide away. Whole blood was collected in K2EDTA tubes by collaborating institutions according to the institutions' own protocols. For TCRbeta analysis, collaborators shipped samples in one of three forms: frozen whole blood, isolated PBMCs, or DNA extracted from either of those sample types. TCRbeta CDR3 regions were amplified from genomic DNA by means of the immunoSEQ Assay, a bias-controlled multiplex PCR. Under the source paper's analysis protocol: The number of nucleated cells in each sample was estimated by amplification of reference gene primers within the assay. To quantify the absolute abundance of each unique TCRbeta CDR3 rearrangement, sequence reads were collapsed and filtered. Productive Simpson clonality was computed per sample as the square root of Simpson's diversity index over productive rearrangements. TCRdb carries this immuneACCESS record with in-frame sequences only. Its versions omit some clonotypes, under half of them owing to an unresolved V gene in the studies checked, with the rest unexplained. That table gives V, J and clone size, and the DNA gave D and trimming. The sample yields tens of thousands of clones; 89% were counted once. The ten largest clones take up around 5% of the sample.

Sequencing was performed on peripheral blood. The receptor was derived from a woman aged 50 to 60 with active COVID-19. Recombination linked TRBV3-1 (or the pseudogene TRBV3-2) to TRBJ2-3, with TRBD2 as a weak D call on 5 bases. CDR3 loop: CASSDLGRESTDTQYF. In nucleotide form, the sequence is TGTGCCAGCAGCGACCTCGGACGGGAAAGCACAGATACGCAGTATTTT.